This TCR beta chain originates from a study of shared clonotypes between healthy human individuals. Concerning this clone: At one of its ends the junction is not consistent with the germline gene, which may arise from a read error. Other nucleotide sequences in the sample specify the same CDR3.

Produced via immunoSEQ multiplex PCR; TCRdb's table is partial and in-frame only. Found here are about a million clones, over 75% of them singletons; the top ten hold 1.5%. The sample was memory CD4+ T cells sorted from blood. As to subset: CD45RA-negative fraction. The origin of this receptor is a man aged 18 to 30 in good health.

The CDR3 sequence: CASSLGVNTGELFF. CDR3 in DNA: TGTGCTAGCAGCTTAGGTGTCAACACCGGGGAGCTGTTTTTT. The V call is TRBV7-7, the J call TRBJ2-2; no clear D. Looked up from germline, CDR1 is SSHAT and CDR2 is FNYEAQ (reference sequence). This CDR3 comprises 14 residues.